The 12 T cell receptor beta chains below come from one sample, sequenced in a study of T cells after yellow fever vaccination. TCRdb reprocessed the 5' RACE reads with MiXCR, giving one entry per CDR3 protein. The sample records some 560,000 distinct CDR3 sequences, less than 20% being singletons. Sequencing used PBMCs, obtained roughly 5 days after the first yellow fever vaccination. The receptors here all came from a man aged 18 to 29 who received the YFV17D yellow fever vaccine.

The CDR3 region is CASSYGTGSEAFF. CDR3 coding DNA: TGTGCCAGCAGTTACGGCACAGGGTCTGAAGCTTTCTTT. The chain uses TRBV6-5 and TRBJ1-1, with a tentative D call TRBD1 (6 bases). The germline V and J ends were trimmed by 2 bases and 6 bases, with 10 bases remaining between them. CDR1 is MNHEY and CDR2 is SVGAGI in the germline V gene. The CDR3 spans 13 residues.

V usage is TRBV9 and J usage is TRBJ1-2, with 9 bases aligning to TRBD1. Germline V lookup: CDR1 SGDLS, CDR2 YYNGEE. This CDR3 comprises 15 residues. V lost 0 bases and J lost 7; bases outside the gene matches: 7. The CDR3 loop is CASSVDRDRVTGYTF. In nucleotides, the CDR3 is TGTGCCAGCAGCGTAGACCGGGACAGGGTGACTGGCTACACCTTC.

The chain links TRBV6-6 to TRBJ2-7; D is uncertain. Looked up from germline, CDR1 is MNHNY and CDR2 is SVGAGI (reference sequence). Deletions cut 6 bases from V and 1 base from J, with 7 bases between. The CDR3 contains 12 residues. The DNA of the CDR3 is TGTGCCAGCAGACTGCAATCCTACGAGCAGTACTTC. Its translation is CASRLQSYEQYF.

The chain has TRBV19 and TRBJ2-3; maybe TRBD2 (6 bases). Germline CDR1 LNHDA, CDR2 SQIVND (reference sequence). The CDR3 sequence is 18 residues long. V was clipped by 0 bases and J by 0 bases, with 16 bases between them. As DNA, the CDR3 is TGTGCCAGTAGTATAGAGTTCCGGGACTGGCATAGCACAGATACGCAGTATTTT. Amino acids: CASSIEFRDWHSTDTQYF.

The J gene is TRBJ1-1, the V gene TRBV20-1; TRBD1 is a possible D gene (5 bases). The CDR3 loop spans 12 amino acids. The V gene's germline CDR1 is DFQATT and CDR2 SNEGSKA (reference sequence). Trimming took off 2 bases at V and 8 bases at J, with 12 bases between the two ends. DNA for the CDR3: TGCAGTGCTAGAACGACCTGGGGGGAAGCTTTCTTT. Its translation: CSARTTWGEAFF.

The chain combines TRBV7-2 with TRBJ1-6; 7 bases are a match to TRBD1. Per the germline V gene, CDR1 is SGHTA and CDR2 is FQGNSA. The CDR3 is 16 amino acids. After removal of 6 bases from V and 4 bases from J, the junction contained 9 bases not matched to a gene. As DNA, the CDR3 is TGTGCCAGCAGGAAGTCTCCGGGACAGTATAATTCACCCCTCCACTTT. This codes for CASRKSPGQYNSPLHF.

The rearrangement links TRBV6-1 to TRBJ2-2, with 9 bases identical to TRBD2. The CDR3 totals 16 residues. The germline V gene encodes CDR1 MNHNS and CDR2 SASEGT. The trim removed 8 bases at V and 1 base at J, leaving 8 bases unmatched. This CDR3 is CASGSSGDRNTGELFF. As DNA, the CDR3 is TGTGCCAGCGGGTCTAGCGGGGACCGGAACACCGGGGAGCTGTTTTTT.

This clonotype was found a few times. The chain carries TRBV7-2 and TRBJ1-1; 7 nucleotides align to TRBD1. J gave up 5 bases and V 3 bases, and 6 bases lay outside the gene matches. Germline CDR1 SGHTA, CDR2 FQGNSA. This CDR3 is built from 14 residues. CDR3 DNA sequence: TGTGCCAGCAGCTTCACAGGGGTCGGTACTGAAGCTTTCTTT. Protein product: CASSFTGVGTEAFF.

V gene TRBV4-3 combines with J gene TRBJ2-5, with D possibly being TRBD2 (7 bases). The CDR3 is 13 amino acids. Germline V gene lookup returns CDR1 LGHNA and CDR2 YSLEER. Trimming shortened V by 3 bases and J by 5 bases, and 10 bases separated the two germline ends. The CDR3 region has the DNA TGCGCCAGCAGCCACGGGGGGCTTGAGACCCAGTACTTC. It encodes CASSHGGLETQYF.

This clonotype was detected only a few times. The chain employs TRBV5-1 and TRBJ2-2; D unresolved. The germline V and J ends were trimmed by 5 bases and 2 bases, with 10 bases remaining between them. The CDR3 loop spans 14 amino acids. Germline CDR1 and CDR2: SGHRS and YFSETQ. CDR3: CASSSVFNTGELFF. DNA of the CDR3: TGCGCCAGCAGTTCCGTATTCAACACCGGGGAGCTGTTTTTT.

The chain employs TRBV4-2 and TRBJ2-7; 7 nucleotides line up with TRBD1. CDR3 length: 14 amino acids. Germline values: CDR1 LGHNA, CDR2 YNFKEQ. V dropped 2 bases and J dropped 7; count of bases not matched to a gene: 8. The CDR3 DNA reads as TGTGCCAGCAGCCAAATCGACAGGGCTTATGAGCAGTACTTC. As protein: CASSQIDRAYEQYF.

J is TRBJ1-6 and V is TRBV10-2; D not resolved. Germline CDR1 WSHSY, CDR2 SAAADI. Deletions cut 6 bases from V and 6 bases from J, with 15 bases between. The length of the CDR3 is 15 residues. The DNA of the CDR3 is TGCGCCAGCAGGGGAGGGTCGTGGGGTAATTCACCCCTCCACTTT. Translating gives CASRGGSWGNSPLHF.